These T cell receptor beta chains were read from a single sample in a study of cytomegalovirus exposure and HLA in healthy donors. Using immunoSEQ multiplex PCR, the repertoire was profiled, and TCRdb retains in-frame clones only, with some absent. Here the sample spans about 150,000 clones, under 80% being singletons. The sequenced material came from PBMCs. The receptors were sampled from a woman in her forties or fifties in good health and CMV-seropositive. Both conserved end residues are part of each CDR3. Each record gives: J gene, V gene, D gene, clone size, CDR3 DNA, CDR3 protein. The D gene is left open where the match is weak. Rows give clone size only sometimes, using once, few, many, or a class for an expanded clone.

J gene: TRBJ2-1
V gene: TRBV7-2
D gene: NA
clone size: once
CDR3 DNA: TGTGCCAGCAGCAAGTTAGATGAGCAGTTCTTC
CDR3 protein: CASSKLDEQFF

J gene: TRBJ1-4
V gene: TRBV4-1
D gene: NA
clone size: few
CDR3 DNA: TGCGCCAGCAGCCGGGAGAGGACAACTAATGAAAAACTGTTTTTT
CDR3 protein: CASSRERTTNEKLFF

J gene: TRBJ2-1
V gene: TRBV6-4
D gene: TRBD1
clone size: NA
CDR3 DNA: TGTGCCAGCAGTGTGGGACAGGGTAGCAATGAGCAGTTCTTC
CDR3 protein: CASSVGQGSNEQFF

J gene: TRBJ2-6
V gene: TRBV2
D gene: TRBD1
clone size: few
CDR3 DNA: TGTGCCAGCAGTGAAAGGACAGGGGGAACCAACGTCCTGACTTTC
CDR3 protein: CASSERTGGTNVLTF

J gene: TRBJ1-1
V gene: TRBV5-1
D gene: NA
clone size: NA
CDR3 DNA: TGCGCCAGCAGCAGTCAGGGAGGAGCTTTCTTT
CDR3 protein: CASSSQGGAFF

J gene: TRBJ2-3
V gene: TRBV2
D gene: NA
clone size: NA
CDR3 DNA: TGTGCCAGCAGCGCCAGAGACAGTAGCACAGATACGCAGTATTTT
CDR3 protein: CASSARDSSTDTQYF

J gene: TRBJ1-6
V gene: TRBV15
D gene: NA
clone size: NA
CDR3 DNA: TGTGCCACCAGCAGAGATAAGGTCCTACGGGAGAATTCACCCCTCCACTTT
CDR3 protein: CATSRDKVLRENSPLHF

J gene: TRBJ2-1
V gene: TRBV11-2
D gene: TRBD2
clone size: NA
CDR3 DNA: TGTGCCAGCAGCTTTGAGCGACTAGCGGCTTCCAATGAGCAGTTCTTC
CDR3 protein: CASSFERLAASNEQFF

J gene: TRBJ1-6
V gene: TRBV7-6
D gene: NA
clone size: NA
CDR3 DNA: TGTGCCAGCAGCTTAGGCGGGGCCTATAATTCACCCCTCCACTTT
CDR3 protein: CASSLGGAYNSPLHF

J gene: TRBJ2-7
V gene: TRBV4-1
D gene: TRBD1
clone size: NA
CDR3 DNA: TGCGCCAGCAGCCAGGGACAGGGGTCCTACGAGCAGTACTTC
CDR3 protein: CASSQGQGSYEQYF

J gene: TRBJ2-4
V gene: TRBV2
D gene: TRBD2
clone size: NA
CDR3 DNA: TGTGCCAGCAGTGAACGGGCGGGGGGGCGCAAAAACATTCAGTACTTC
CDR3 protein: CASSERAGGRKNIQYF

J gene: TRBJ1-1
V gene: TRBV4-1
D gene: NA
clone size: NA
CDR3 DNA: TGCGCCAGCAGCCTGAACTCGCGGACTGAAGCTTTCTTT
CDR3 protein: CASSLNSRTEAFF

J gene: TRBJ2-1
V gene: TRBV18
D gene: TRBD1
clone size: few
CDR3 DNA: TGTGCCAGCTCACCCAATACAGGGGGGCACAATGAGCAGTTCTTC
CDR3 protein: CASSPNTGGHNEQFF

J gene: TRBJ2-1
V gene: TRBV9
D gene: TRBD2
clone size: NA
CDR3 DNA: TGTGCCAGCAGCGGGGGACTAGCGGGGGGGATAAGCTCCTACAATGAGCAGTTCTTC
CDR3 protein: CASSGGLAGGISSYNEQFF

J gene: TRBJ1-6
V gene: TRBV5-1
D gene: NA
clone size: NA
CDR3 DNA: TGCGCCAGCAGCTTGGACGGGACAATTAATTCACCCCTCCACTTT
CDR3 protein: CASSLDGTINSPLHF

J gene: TRBJ1-5
V gene: TRBV7-9
D gene: NA
clone size: NA
CDR3 DNA: TGTGCCAGCAGTCTTTTTAGTCGCGATCAGCCCCAGCATTTT
CDR3 protein: CASSLFSRDQPQHF

J gene: TRBJ1-2
V gene: TRBV2
D gene: NA
clone size: NA
CDR3 DNA: TGTGCCAGCAGTAATGACGGGGGGGTTAGAGGCTACACCTTC
CDR3 protein: CASSNDGGVRGYTF

J gene: TRBJ2-5
V gene: TRBV5-6
D gene: TRBD1
clone size: NA
CDR3 DNA: TGTGCCAGCAGCTTGGCGGGGACAGGGGGGCAAGAGACCCAGTACTTC
CDR3 protein: CASSLAGTGGQETQYF

J gene: TRBJ2-3
V gene: TRBV2
D gene: TRBD2
clone size: few
CDR3 DNA: TGTGCCAGCAGGGAGTTTTCTAGCGGGGACGGCACAGATACGCAGTATTTT
CDR3 protein: CASREFSSGDGTDTQYF

J gene: TRBJ2-3
V gene: TRBV5-1
D gene: NA
clone size: NA
CDR3 DNA: TGCGCCAGCAGCTTGGTAGGACAGATGAGCACAGATACGCAGTATTTT
CDR3 protein: CASSLVGQMSTDTQYF

J gene: TRBJ2-2
V gene: TRBV5-1
D gene: NA
clone size: once
CDR3 DNA: TGCGCCAGCAGCTTGGACAGGACCGGGGAGCTGTTTTTT
CDR3 protein: CASSLDRTGELFF

J gene: TRBJ2-7
V gene: TRBV10-3
D gene: TRBD1
clone size: NA
CDR3 DNA: TGTGCCACCACGGACAGGGGCTCCTACGAGCAGTACTTC
CDR3 protein: CATTDRGSYEQYF

J gene: TRBJ2-2
V gene: TRBV19
D gene: NA
clone size: NA
CDR3 DNA: TGTGCCAGTAGACTACTCCGGACACCAGCGAACACCGGGGAGCTGTTTTTT
CDR3 protein: CASRLLRTPANTGELFF

J gene: TRBJ2-1
V gene: TRBV5-5
D gene: TRBD2
clone size: NA
CDR3 DNA: TGTGCCAGCAGCTTCCCGACTAGCGGTAGGAACAATGAGCAGTTCTTC
CDR3 protein: CASSFPTSGRNNEQFF

J gene: TRBJ2-7
V gene: TRBV9
D gene: TRBD1
clone size: NA
CDR3 DNA: TGTGCCAGCAGCGTAGGACAGGGGAAAGAGCAGTACTTC
CDR3 protein: CASSVGQGKEQYF

J gene: TRBJ1-5
V gene: TRBV7-9
D gene: NA
clone size: few
CDR3 DNA: TGTGCCAGCAGCTTAGATGCGGGGCAGCCCCAGCATTTT
CDR3 protein: CASSLDAGQPQHF

J gene: TRBJ1-2
V gene: TRBV7-6
D gene: NA
clone size: NA
CDR3 DNA: TGTGCCAGCAGTCCTTACACCGGCGGTGGCTACACCTTC
CDR3 protein: CASSPYTGGGYTF

J gene: TRBJ2-7
V gene: TRBV27
D gene: NA
clone size: NA
CDR3 DNA: TGTGCCAGCCGCCGGGGTATGACCGGCGAGCAGTACTTC
CDR3 protein: CASRRGMTGEQYF

J gene: TRBJ1-2
V gene: TRBV25-1
D gene: NA
clone size: NA
CDR3 DNA: TGTGCCAGCAGTGTCCCAGGGGATTTGGTCTACACCTTC
CDR3 protein: CASSVPGDLVYTF

J gene: TRBJ1-3
V gene: TRBV5-1
D gene: NA
clone size: NA
CDR3 DNA: TGCGCCAGCAGCCCTGGGACAAACTCTGGAAACACCATATATTTT
CDR3 protein: CASSPGTNSGNTIYF

J gene: TRBJ1-2
V gene: TRBV30
D gene: TRBD1
clone size: NA
CDR3 DNA: TGTGCCTGGAGTGTACAGGGGGCGGACATCTATGGCTACACCTTC
CDR3 protein: CAWSVQGADIYGYTF

J gene: TRBJ2-7
V gene: TRBV15
D gene: TRBD2
clone size: NA
CDR3 DNA: TGTGCCACCCAGGACGCGGGGGGGGAGCAGTACTTC
CDR3 protein: CATQDAGGEQYF

J gene: TRBJ1-1
V gene: TRBV29-1
D gene: TRBD1
clone size: NA
CDR3 DNA: TGCAGCGTGTACAGGGGGGCCGAAGCTTTCTTT
CDR3 protein: CSVYRGAEAFF

J gene: TRBJ2-5
V gene: TRBV5-1
D gene: TRBD1
clone size: NA
CDR3 DNA: TGCGCCAGCAGCTTAACACAGGGGGAGATAAAGACCCAGTACTTC
CDR3 protein: CASSLTQGEIKTQYF

J gene: TRBJ2-1
V gene: TRBV4-1
D gene: NA
clone size: NA
CDR3 DNA: TGCGCCAGCAGCCCGGACCCGTCGACAGTGGCCTACAATGAGCAGTTCTTC
CDR3 protein: CASSPDPSTVAYNEQFF

J gene: TRBJ2-7
V gene: TRBV5-1
D gene: NA
clone size: NA
CDR3 DNA: TGCGCCAGCACCCCCGGAGGGGCCTACGAGCAGTACTTC
CDR3 protein: CASTPGGAYEQYF

J gene: TRBJ2-2
V gene: TRBV5-4
D gene: TRBD1
clone size: few
CDR3 DNA: TGTGCCAGCAGCCTCGACAGGGACGCCGGGGAGCTGTTTTTT
CDR3 protein: CASSLDRDAGELFF

J gene: TRBJ1-4
V gene: TRBV4-1
D gene: TRBD1
clone size: NA
CDR3 DNA: TGCGCCAGCAGCCAACTTCCTCCAGGGGGGACCCTTAAACTAAATGAAAAACTGTTTTTT
CDR3 protein: CASSQLPPGGTLKLNEKLFF

J gene: TRBJ2-7
V gene: TRBV27
D gene: TRBD1
clone size: NA
CDR3 DNA: TGTGCCAGCAGTAGACAGGGGGCGATATCCGAGCAGTACTTC
CDR3 protein: CASSRQGAISEQYF

J gene: TRBJ2-2
V gene: TRBV2
D gene: NA
clone size: NA
CDR3 DNA: TGTGCCAGTTCCGGGGGACTCACCGGGGAGCTGTTTTTT
CDR3 protein: CASSGGLTGELFF

J gene: TRBJ2-2
V gene: TRBV11-2
D gene: NA
clone size: NA
CDR3 DNA: TGTGCCAGCAGCTCCTTTGACTCGGCGGCGCACACCGGGGAGCTGTTTTTT
CDR3 protein: CASSSFDSAAHTGELFF

J gene: TRBJ2-1
V gene: TRBV5-5
D gene: NA
clone size: NA
CDR3 DNA: TGTGCCAGCAGCTTGTCGCCCCCGGGGAATGAGCAGTTCTTC
CDR3 protein: CASSLSPPGNEQFF

J gene: TRBJ2-7
V gene: TRBV4-1
D gene: TRBD1
clone size: few
CDR3 DNA: TGCGCCAGCAGCCAAACGACAGGGGGCTCCTACGAGCAGTACTTC
CDR3 protein: CASSQTTGGSYEQYF

J gene: TRBJ1-5
V gene: TRBV6-1
D gene: TRBD1
clone size: NA
CDR3 DNA: TGTGCCAGCAGCGAGACAGGGAGCAATCAGCCCCAGCATTTT
CDR3 protein: CASSETGSNQPQHF

J gene: TRBJ2-2
V gene: TRBV4-1
D gene: NA
clone size: NA
CDR3 DNA: TGCGCCAGCAGCCAAGTCGTGCGGGGTAACACCGGGGAGCTGTTTTTT
CDR3 protein: CASSQVVRGNTGELFF